This passage covers 23 T cell receptor beta chains from one sample sequenced in a study of breast tumors, draining lymph nodes, adjacent tissues. Axillary draining lymph nodes of breast cancer patients supplied the node samples. Via MiXCR, TCRdb re-called the multiplex PCR reads, giving one row per CDR3 protein. Of 200,000 to 300,000 distinct CDR3 sequences in the sample, about 33% were seen once. Sequenced input: axillary lymph node tissue. These receptor sequences come from a female donor with breast cancer. Some clones in this sample may be carry-over from other donors' samples.

The rearrangement links TRBV7-3 to TRBJ2-2; D call uncertain. V lost 5 bases and J lost 2, with 15 bases in between. The CDR3 has 16 residues. CDR1 is SGHTA and CDR2 is FQGTGA in the germline V gene. The CDR3, as DNA: TGTGCCAGCAGCGCAACTTCTTCTGGAAACACCGGGGAGCTGTTTTTT. Its translation: CASSATSSGNTGELFF.

This clonotype was seen at least ten times. The chain couples TRBV9 to TRBJ2-5; a weak D match, TRBD2 (6 bases). V lost 0 bases and J 5 bases, leaving 17 bases between the germline ends. Per the germline V gene, CDR1 is SGDLS and CDR2 is YYNGEE. The CDR3 is made up of 16 amino acids. Written as DNA, the CDR3 is TGTGCCAGCAGCGTAGGGCACAAAGGGGAGGCGGAGACCCAGTACTTC. It codes for CASSVGHKGEAETQYF.

There are a few counts of this clonotype. The chain has TRBV5-1 and TRBJ2-1, with TRBD2 matching 7 bases. V lost 2 bases, J lost 8 bases, and 10 bases stayed unmatched. CDR1 and CDR2 (germline): SGHRS, YFSETQ. This CDR3 contains 15 residues. The DNA for the CDR3 is TGCGCCAGCAGCTTTGTCGCTAGCGGTAGCGATGAGCAGTTCTTC. Amino acid sequence: CASSFVASGSDEQFF.

A remark on this clonotype: Relative to the germline gene, one junction end is altered; a read error may explain this. The chain carries TRBV6-1 and TRBJ1-4; no definite D call. CDR1 and CDR2 (germline): MNHNS, SASEGT. The length of the CDR3 is 15 residues. This CDR3 reads CASSSSVATNEELFF. In nucleotides, the CDR3 is TGTGCCAGCAGCTCTAGTGTCGCAACTAATGAAGAACTGTTTTTT.

This clonotype has ten or more counts. V gene TRBV29-1 combines with J gene TRBJ2-1; 13 positions match TRBD2. The CDR3 runs 15 residues. The ends lost 4 bases at V and 11 bases at J; junction bases unmatched: 11. Germline V gene sequence: CDR1 SQVTM, CDR2 ANQGSEA. The CDR3 bases are TGCAGCGTTGCCCCTCCGGGACTAGCGGGAAACAAGCAGTTCTTC. Amino acids: CSVAPPGLAGNKQFF.

This clonotype was observed many times. The rearrangement joins TRBV12-3 or TRBV12-4 to TRBJ2-7; D is possibly TRBD2 (7 bases). This CDR3 is built from 16 residues. Trimming cost V 5 bases and J 0 bases, with 17 bases left between them. CDR3 nucleotide sequence: TGTGCCAGCAGTATTCGAGGGGGGGCGAGCTCCTACGAGCAGTACTTC. This encodes CASSIRGGASSYEQYF.

This clonotype has ten or more counts. The chain couples TRBV20-1 to TRBJ2-5; D might be TRBD1 or TRBD2, each matching 6 bases. The CDR3 runs to 13 residues. Germline assignment: CDR1 DFQATT and CDR2 SNEGSKA (reference sequence). V was pared by 2 bases and J by 5 bases, with 12 bases between. The CDR3 DNA is TGCAGTGCTAGAAGGGGGGCCTGGGAGACCCAGTACTTC. Encoded protein: CSARRGAWETQYF.

This clonotype came up many times. The chain links TRBV6-4 to TRBJ2-3, with 8 bases matching TRBD1. Trimming took 8 bases from V and 1 from J; bases not matched to a gene: 2. The CDR3 sequence is 13 residues long. Germline lookup yields CDR1 MRHNA and CDR2 SNTAGT. CDR3 coding DNA: TGTGCCAGCCCGGACAGGGGCACAGATACGCAGTATTTT. This translates into CASPDRGTDTQYF.

With respect to this clonotype: Given a much more abundant clone one base away, this may be a read error. The chain couples TRBV13 to TRBJ2-1; D possibly matches TRBD1 or TRBD2 (5 bases each). The V end lost 4 bases, the J end lost 9 bases, and 19 bases lay between the germline ends. From germline, CDR1 is PRHDT and CDR2 FYEKMQ (reference sequence). CDR3 length: 15 amino acids. The CDR3: CASSSRDGDRGEQFF. In DNA, the CDR3 is TGTGCCAGCAGCTCCCGGGACGGGGATAGGGGTGAGCAGTTCTTC.

This clonotype is a singleton in its sample. This may be a read error, as it is one base from a much larger clone. The chain employs TRBV9 and TRBJ2-1; D remains ambiguous. This CDR3 spans 13 amino acids. V was clipped by 1 base and J by 9 bases, with 11 bases between them. The germline V gene has CDR1 SGDLS and CDR2 YYNGEE. CDR3 sequence reads: CASSVQNNSEQFF. The CDR3 DNA is TGTGCCAGCAGCGTACAAAATAACAGTGAGCAGTTCTTC.

V gene TRBV2 combines with J gene TRBJ1-6; tentatively, D is TRBD1 (5 bases). Germline V lookup: CDR1 SNHLY, CDR2 FYNNEI. This CDR3 has 12 amino acids. With 4 bases removed from V and 11 bases from J, the gap between germline ends came to 9 bases. The DNA of the CDR3 is TGTGCCAGCAGTGGGCCCAGGGCACCCCTCCACTTT. Translation gives CASSGPRAPLHF.

This clonotype occurred once. V is TRBV5-6 and J is TRBJ2-5, with 7 nucleotides matching TRBD1. Trimming cost V 2 bases and J 2 bases; bases outside gene matches: 6. The CDR3 runs to 15 residues. CDR1 and CDR2 (germline): SGHDT, YYEEEE. The CDR3: CASSFQRDRQETQYF. In DNA form, the CDR3 reads TGTGCCAGCAGCTTCCAAAGGGACAGACAAGAGACCCAGTACTTC.

This clonotype has only a few counts. A much larger clone differs by one base, so this may be a read error. The gene calls are TRBV12-3 or TRBV12-4 and TRBJ2-7; D not resolved. V dropped 3 bases and J dropped 7 bases, with 10 bases sitting between them. CDR3 length: 12 residues. CDR3: CASSFGLREQYF. The CDR3, as DNA: TGTGCCAGCAGTTTCGGTTTGCGGGAGCAGTACTTC.

This clonotype occurred many times. The chain joins TRBV12-3 or TRBV12-4 to TRBJ2-3, with 9 bases matching TRBD2. Trimming removed 8 bases from V and 0 bases from J; junction bases left unmatched: 6. The CDR3 runs 15 residues. CDR3 loop: CASANLAGSTDTQYF. The CDR3 nucleotides are TGTGCCAGCGCCAACCTAGCGGGAAGCACAGATACGCAGTATTTT.

CDR3 loop: CASSQSRENIQYF. The CDR3 coding sequence is TGTGCCAGCAGCCAATCACGAGAAAACATTCAGTACTTC. The chain couples TRBV3-1 to TRBJ2-4; D is undetermined. This CDR3 has 13 amino acids. The ends were cut back, 2 bases at V and 5 bases at J, with 7 bases in the middle. Germline values: CDR1 LGHDT, CDR2 YNNKEL (reference sequence).

The V call is TRBV7-6, the J call TRBJ1-6; the D is unclear. Germline values: CDR1 SGHVS, CDR2 FNYEAQ. The CDR3 sequence is 15 residues long. Trimming cost V 1 base and J 11 bases, with 15 bases left between them. This CDR3 reads CASSLEAEGSTPLHF. CDR3 bases: TGTGCCAGCAGCTTAGAGGCGGAGGGATCAACACCCCTCCACTTT.

Many counts were recorded for this clonotype. The chain combines TRBV3-1 with TRBJ2-3, with 8 bases matching TRBD1. Per the germline V gene, CDR1 is LGHDT and CDR2 is YNNKEL (reference sequence). The V and J ends lost 3 bases and 3 bases, in that order; junction bases with no gene match: 2. The CDR3 has 14 residues. In DNA, the CDR3 is TGTGCCAGCAGCCAGAGACAGGGGACAGATACGCAGTATTTT. Protein product: CASSQRQGTDTQYF.

On this clonotype: This may arise from a read error, as a much more abundant clone is one base away. The gene calls are TRBV20-1 and TRBJ1-5, with TRBD1 matching 8 bases. The germline V gene has CDR1 DFQATT and CDR2 SNEGSKA (reference sequence). V lost 6 bases, J lost 4 bases, and 11 bases stayed unmatched. The CDR3 totals 15 residues. The CDR3 sequence: CSALRLGQANQPQHF. In DNA form, the CDR3 reads TGCAGTGCCCTTAGGTTGGGACAGGCTAATCAGCCCCAGCATTTT.

On this clonotype: With a much larger clone just one base away, this may be a read error. The gene calls are TRBV7-9 and TRBJ2-4, with TRBD1 as a possible D gene (5 bases). The CDR3 consists of 16 residues. The germline V gene encodes CDR1 SEHNR and CDR2 FQNEAQ (reference sequence). This CDR3 reads CASSTRLQATKNIQHF. CDR3 in DNA: TGTGCCAGCAGCACCCGTTTACAGGCAACCAAAAACATTCAGCACTTC.

The chain links TRBV6-5 to TRBJ1-2, with no clear D. Germline V gene lookup returns CDR1 MNHEY and CDR2 SVGAGI. The CDR3 has 13 amino acids. Trimming cost V 5 bases and J 6 bases, with 13 bases left between them. Here the CDR3 DNA reads TGTGCCAGCAGTCTCGGGGTCGGTAATGGCTACACCTTC. Translated, it gives CASSLGVGNGYTF.

Ten or more counts support this clonotype. This sequence joins TRBV24-1 and TRBJ2-2, with D tentatively TRBD1 (5 bases). V lost 5 bases and J lost 5, with 11 bases in between. Per germline, CDR1 KGHDR and CDR2 SFDVKD. CDR3 length: 14 amino acids. CDR3 in amino acids: CATSVIAGTGELFF. CDR3 nucleotide sequence: TGTGCCACCAGTGTGATTGCAGGGACCGGGGAGCTGTTTTTT.

The sample holds a few counts of this clonotype. Just one base apart from a much larger clone, this may be a read error. The chain has TRBV20-1 and TRBJ2-5, with TRBD1 matching over 8 bases. The CDR3 covers 12 residues. The trim removed 6 bases at V and 13 bases at J, leaving 13 bases unmatched. Germline CDR1 DFQATT, CDR2 SNEGSKA (reference sequence). The CDR3, as DNA: TGCAGTGCCTCAAAGGGACAGGCCGACTCGTACTTC. Its translation: CSASKGQADSYF.

This chain uses TRBV14 with TRBJ2-7; no clear D. V lost 4 bases and J 0 bases, leaving 10 bases between the germline ends. Germline V gene data show CDR1 as SGHDN and CDR2 as FVKESK. This CDR3 comprises 14 residues. The CDR3 DNA reads as TGTGCCAGCAGCCTAGAGATAGGCTCCTACGAGCAGTACTTC. This translates into CASSLEIGSYEQYF.